A selection of T cell receptor beta chains follows, all from one sample in a study of cytomegalovirus exposure and HLA in healthy donors. The table came from immunoSEQ multiplex PCR; TCRdb's copy has only in-frame clones and leaves some out. The listing contains around 200,000 clones. Input material: PBMCs. The receptor set was obtained from a woman between 18 and 29 years old in good health and CMV-seropositive. Both conserved end residues are part of each CDR3. A D gene is named only where the DNA matches it firmly.

j_call d_call v_call cdr3_aa cdr3_nt
TRBJ1-2 - TRBV6-1 CASSDLPGYTF TGTGCCAGCAGTGACCTCCCTGGCTACACCTTC
TRBJ2-7 TRBD2 TRBV13 CASSEGLAGGVYEQYF TGTGCCAGCAGCGAGGGACTAGCGGGGGGGGTCTACGAGCAGTACTTC
TRBJ1-2 - TRBV11-3 CASSPAEPTNYGYTF TGTGCCAGCAGCCCCGCAGAACCGACTAACTATGGCTACACCTTC
TRBJ2-7 - TRBV5-4 CASSAFTGGGREQYF TGTGCCAGCAGCGCTTTCACCGGTGGCGGCCGCGAGCAGTACTTC
TRBJ2-5 TRBD2 TRBV5-1 CASSLGTSGRAQETQYF TGCGCCAGCAGCTTGGGGACTAGCGGGAGGGCCCAGGAGACCCAGTACTTC
TRBJ1-1 - TRBV5-1 CASSFDRRNTEAFF TGCGCCAGCAGCTTTGACAGGAGGAACACTGAAGCTTTCTTT
TRBJ1-5 - TRBV6-6 CASSYSQFNQPQHF TGTGCCAGCAGTTACAGTCAGTTCAATCAGCCCCAGCATTTT
TRBJ1-1 - TRBV7-3 CASWGSTQRIEAFF TGTGCCAGCTGGGGCAGCACCCAAAGGATTGAAGCTTTCTTT
TRBJ1-2 - TRBV30 CAWSVRGRANYGYTF TGTGCCTGGAGTGTACGGGGGAGGGCTAACTATGGCTACACCTTC
TRBJ1-5 - TRBV7-7 CASSRDINQPQHF TGTGCTAGCAGCCGGGACATCAATCAGCCCCAGCATTTT
TRBJ1-4 - TRBV2 CASSEAGRSNEKLFF TGTGCCAGCAGTGAGGCGGGCCGGTCTAATGAAAAACTGTTTTTT
TRBJ2-5 TRBD2 TRBV15 CATSTPRVAGGQETQYF TGTGCCACCAGCACCCCCCGAGTTGCGGGGGGCCAAGAGACCCAGTACTTC
TRBJ2-7 - TRBV14 CASRQRERTPRYEQYF TGTGCCAGCAGGCAAAGAGAACGGACTCCCCGCTACGAGCAGTACTTC
TRBJ1-3 TRBD1 TRBV2 CASSVVRGLGNTIYF TGTGCCAGCAGTGTCGTAAGGGGGCTGGGAAACACCATATATTTT
TRBJ1-5 - TRBV19 CASKNTPGENQPQHF TGTGCCAGTAAAAACACTCCGGGTGAGAATCAGCCCCAGCATTTT
TRBJ1-4 - TRBV6-5 CASSYIMGGGNEKLFF TGTGCCAGCAGTTACATCATGGGGGGAGGAAATGAAAAACTGTTTTTT
TRBJ2-1 - TRBV20-1 CSAFYSNEQFF TGCAGTGCTTTCTATAGCAATGAGCAGTTCTTC
TRBJ1-5 TRBD1 TRBV28 CASSFGGTGGGQPQHF TGTGCCAGCAGTTTTGGTGGGACAGGGGGAGGGCAGCCCCAGCATTTT
TRBJ1-1 - TRBV7-9 CASSLDPIGGRGTEAFF TGTGCCAGCAGCCTCGACCCTATCGGGGGACGGGGCACTGAAGCTTTCTTT
TRBJ1-5 - TRBV11-2 CASSLVFRGSQPQHF TGTGCCAGCAGCCTGGTATTCCGTGGCAGTCAGCCCCAGCATTTT
TRBJ1-2 - TRBV5-6 CASSLRQINYGYTF TGTGCCAGCAGCCTCCGCCAGATTAACTATGGCTACACCTTC
TRBJ2-7 - TRBV4-2 CASSQSSAGSEQYF TGTGCCAGCAGCCAATCTAGCGCGGGTTCCGAGCAGTACTTC
TRBJ2-2 - TRBV4-1 CASSLRDTNTGELFF TGCGCCAGCAGTCTACGGGACACTAACACCGGGGAGCTGTTTTTT
TRBJ1-1 TRBD1 TRBV29-1 CSVRTGTADTEAFF TGCAGCGTTCGGACAGGGACGGCGGACACTGAAGCTTTCTTT
TRBJ2-5 TRBD2 TRBV6-5 CASSSPGGRETQYF TGTGCCAGCAGCTCTCCGGGGGGGCGGGAGACCCAGTACTTC
TRBJ2-6 - TRBV7-2 CASSSVRGAVRSGANVLTF TGTGCCAGCAGCTCCGTCCGGGGGGCCGTTCGATCTGGGGCCAACGTCCTGACTTTC
TRBJ1-4 TRBD1 TRBV11-3 CASSPGQEKLFF TGTGCCAGCAGCCCGGGACAGGAAAAACTGTTTTTT
TRBJ2-5 - TRBV12-5 CASGFGGAQETQYF TGTGCTAGTGGTTTTGGGGGGGCCCAAGAGACCCAGTACTTC
TRBJ1-2 - TRBV5-1 CASSTGTHNYGYTF TGCGCCAGCAGCACCGGGACACATAACTATGGCTACACCTTC
TRBJ2-5 - TRBV30 CAWTGDFQETQYF TGTGCCTGGACAGGGGATTTCCAAGAGACCCAGTACTTC
TRBJ2-2 - TRBV5-1 CASSPRTGIGGELFF TGCGCCAGCAGCCCAAGAACAGGGATTGGCGGGGAGCTGTTTTTT
TRBJ2-3 TRBD2 TRBV7-3 CASSFSGDGTDTQYF TGTGCCAGCAGCTTTAGCGGGGATGGCACAGATACGCAGTATTTT
TRBJ2-2 - TRBV6-1 CASSPGAANTGELFF TGTGCCAGCAGCCCAGGGGCCGCGAACACCGGGGAGCTGTTTTTT
TRBJ2-7 - TRBV6-1 CASSEASGYSYEQYF TGTGCCAGCAGTGAAGCCTCAGGCTACTCCTACGAGCAGTACTTC
TRBJ1-4 TRBD1 TRBV2 CASRQGSEKLFF TGTGCCTCCCGACAGGGGAGTGAAAAACTGTTTTTT
TRBJ1-1 - TRBV5-1 CASSSTGNTEAFF TGCGCCAGCAGCTCGACAGGGAACACTGAAGCTTTCTTT
TRBJ2-1 - TRBV5-1 CASSPGWDNEQFF TGCGCCAGCAGCCCAGGGTGGGACAATGAGCAGTTCTTC
TRBJ1-2 TRBD1 TRBV27 CASSRDSNYGYTF TGTGCCAGCAGTAGGGACAGTAACTATGGCTACACCTTC
TRBJ1-3 TRBD1 TRBV30 CAWSTDRARHTIYF TGTGCCTGGAGCACCGACAGGGCGAGGCACACCATATATTTT
TRBJ2-7 TRBD2 TRBV4-2 CASSRLAGPISYEQYF TGTGCCAGCAGCCGACTAGCGGGGCCCATTTCCTACGAGCAGTACTTC
TRBJ2-2 TRBD1 TRBV4-1 CASSQGDRVTGELFF TGCGCCAGCAGCCAAGGGGACAGGGTCACCGGGGAGCTGTTTTTT
TRBJ2-1 - TRBV5-1 CASSLMRESSYNEQFF TGCGCCAGCAGCTTGATGCGGGAATCTTCCTACAATGAGCAGTTCTTC
TRBJ1-1 TRBD1 TRBV5-4 CASSTRQGLNTEAFF TGTGCCAGCAGCACAAGACAGGGGTTGAACACTGAAGCTTTCTTT
TRBJ2-2 TRBD1 TRBV29-1 CSAMAGTANTGELFF TGCAGCGCCATGGCCGGGACAGCGAACACCGGGGAGCTGTTTTTT
TRBJ2-7 - TRBV6-4 CASSDSLADSSYEQYF TGTGCCAGCAGTGACTCGTTGGCGGATAGCTCCTACGAGCAGTACTTC
TRBJ1-1 TRBD1 TRBV18 CASSPWQGAHTEAFF TGTGCCAGCTCACCATGGCAGGGGGCTCACACTGAAGCTTTCTTT
TRBJ2-7 - TRBV28 CASSPPLETYEQYF TGTGCCAGCAGCCCCCCCCTAGAGACCTACGAGCAGTACTTC
TRBJ2-5 TRBD2 TRBV19 CASSPRGSGGRETQYF TGTGCCAGTAGTCCCCGGGGTAGCGGGGGCCGGGAGACCCAGTACTTC
TRBJ1-5 - TRBV5-1 CASSMGGPNQPQHF TGCGCCAGCAGTATGGGGGGACCCAATCAGCCCCAGCATTTT
TRBJ2-2 TRBD1 TRBV7-3 CASSPGTGGTGELFF TGTGCCAGCAGCCCCGGGACAGGGGGCACCGGGGAGCTGTTTTTT
TRBJ1-4 TRBD1 TRBV5-6 CASSVGQINEKLFF TGTGCCAGCAGCGTGGGACAGATTAATGAAAAACTGTTTTTT